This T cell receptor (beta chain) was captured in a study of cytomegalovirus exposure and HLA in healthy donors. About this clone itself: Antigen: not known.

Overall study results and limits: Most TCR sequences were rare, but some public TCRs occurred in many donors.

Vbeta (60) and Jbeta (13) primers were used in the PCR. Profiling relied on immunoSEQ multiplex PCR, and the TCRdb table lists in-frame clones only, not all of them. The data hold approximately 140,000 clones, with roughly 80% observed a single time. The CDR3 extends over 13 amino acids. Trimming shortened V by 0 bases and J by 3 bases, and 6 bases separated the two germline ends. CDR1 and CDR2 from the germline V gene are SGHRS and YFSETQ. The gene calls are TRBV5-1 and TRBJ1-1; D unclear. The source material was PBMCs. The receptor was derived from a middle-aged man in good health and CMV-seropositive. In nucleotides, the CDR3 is TGCGCCAGCAGCTTGGTGTCGTACACTGAAGCTTTCTTT. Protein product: CASSLVSYTEAFF.